Each of the 26 T cell receptor beta chains below was sequenced from the same sample in a study of blood T cell repertoires in COVID-19. The method was immunoSEQ multiplex PCR; TCRdb's version includes in-frame clones alone and lacks a portion of them. This table holds almost 80,000 clones, around 84% found once. Sequenced material: peripheral blood. The receptors derive from a woman in her 70s with acute or convalescent COVID-19.

The chain uses TRBV5-1 and TRBJ2-3; perhaps TRBD1 as D (6 bases). V lost 3 bases to trimming and J lost 2 bases, with 13 bases between them. Germline V gene sequence: CDR1 SGHRS, CDR2 YFSETQ. This CDR3 comprises 15 residues. This chain's CDR3 is CASSSRGSTTDTQYF. In DNA form, the CDR3 reads TGCGCCAGCAGCTCCAGGGGAAGCACCACAGATACGCAGTATTTT.

The chain is built from TRBV5-1 and TRBJ1-1; D ambiguous. The CDR3 is made up of 13 amino acids. CDR1 and CDR2 (germline): SGHRS, YFSETQ. Trimming pared 6 bases from V and 0 bases from J, leaving 9 bases between. Here the CDR3 reads CASKVTVNTEAFF. CDR3 DNA: TGCGCCAGCAAAGTCACTGTGAACACTGAAGCTTTCTTT. The full variable domain, in which reference TRBV5-1 and TRBJ1-1 provide the parts outside the CDR3, is KAGVTQTPRYLIKTRGQQVTLSCSPISGHRSVSWYQQTPGQGLQFLFEYFSETQRNKGNFPGRFSGRQFSNSRSEMNVSTLELGDSALYLCASKVTVNTEAFFGQGTRLTVV.

J is TRBJ2-5 and V is TRBV3-1 (or the pseudogene TRBV3-2); 10 nucleotides match TRBD1. V lost 3 bases, J lost 5 bases, and 9 bases stayed unmatched. Germline V gives CDR1 LGHDT, CDR2 YNNKEL (reference sequence). The CDR3 length is 16 residues. The CDR3 loop is CASSHLRQGARETQYF. The CDR3 coding sequence is TGTGCCAGCAGCCACCTTAGACAGGGGGCTCGGGAGACCCAGTACTTC.

This clone was seen repeatedly, ten times or more. This rearrangement joins TRBV19 to TRBJ1-2, with TRBD1 matching over 7 bases. J was trimmed by 7 bases and V by 5 bases; bases with no gene match: 13. Germline CDR1 LNHDA, CDR2 SQIVND (reference sequence). The length of the CDR3 is 15 residues. For the CDR3, the DNA is TGTGCCAGTAGTGTCGGGACAGCGGATTTTGCTGGCTACACCTTC. Protein sequence: CASSVGTADFAGYTF. Filled out from reference TRBV19 and TRBJ1-2, the complete variable domain reads DGGITQSPKYLFRKEGQNVTLSCEQNLNHDAMYWYRQDPGQGLRLIYYSQIVNDFQKGDIAEGYSVSREKKESFPLTVTSAQKNPTAFYLCASSVGTADFAGYTFGSGTRLTVV.

This clone was seen only once. The gene calls are TRBV7-9 and TRBJ2-1; the match to TRBD2 covers 8 bases. With V trimmed by 0 bases and J by 0 bases, 7 bases remained unmatched. The CDR3 totals 18 residues. From germline, CDR1 is SEHNR and CDR2 FQNEAQ (reference sequence). The DNA of the CDR3 is TGTGCCAGCAGCTTAGCGGGCCGAAGCGGGAGCTCCTACAATGAGCAGTTCTTC. It is translated as CASSLAGRSGSSYNEQFF.

This chain uses TRBV3-1 (or the pseudogene TRBV3-2) with TRBJ1-1; perhaps TRBD1 as D (5 bases). Germline loops: CDR1 LGHDT, CDR2 YNNKEL (reference sequence). Trimming took 1 base from V and 1 from J, leaving 10 bases between them. This CDR3 is built from 15 residues. The CDR3 loop reads CASSQGGGSNTEAFF. CDR3 DNA sequence: TGTGCCAGCAGCCAAGGTGGGGGGTCGAACACTGAAGCTTTCTTT.

The chain employs TRBV6-5 and TRBJ1-5; a weak D match, TRBD1 (6 bases). CDR3 length: 12 amino acids. Germline V CDR1 and CDR2: MNHEY, SVGAGI. Trimming pared 6 bases from V and 7 bases from J, leaving 10 bases between. Here the CDR3 reads CASRAGGQPQHF. In DNA, the CDR3 is TGTGCCAGCAGAGCGGGGGGCCAGCCCCAGCATTTT.

The chain has TRBV5-4 and TRBJ2-5; 8 bases fit TRBD2. V was clipped by 2 bases and J by 4 bases; unmatched bases: 7. This CDR3 has 15 amino acids. Germline loops: CDR1 SGHNT, CDR2 YYREEE (reference sequence). The CDR3 sequence is CASSLMTAGAETQYF. In DNA, the CDR3 is TGTGCCAGCAGCTTAATGACAGCGGGGGCAGAGACCCAGTACTTC.

The genes are TRBV5-8 and TRBJ2-3; TRBD2 aligns across 9 bases. The CDR3 has 17 residues. CDR1 is SGHTS and CDR2 is YDEGEE in the germline V gene. V was clipped by 0 bases and J by 1 base; unmatched bases: 6. As DNA, the CDR3 is TGTGCCAGCAGCTTGGTAGCGGGAGCAAGGGGCACAGATACGCAGTATTTT. This sequence encodes CASSLVAGARGTDTQYF.

The chain is built from TRBV11-3 and TRBJ2-1, with 12 bases lining up with TRBD2. Germline V gene lookup returns CDR1 SGHNT and CDR2 YENEEA. V lost 5 bases and J lost 8; bases outside the gene matches: 13. The CDR3 spans 17 residues. CDR3 in amino acids: CASSPRTSGIGSDEQFF. The DNA of the CDR3 is TGTGCCAGCAGCCCTCGGACTAGCGGGATTGGGTCCGATGAGCAGTTCTTC.

The chain carries TRBV5-1 and TRBJ2-1, with TRBD1 identical over 8 bases. The CDR3 extends over 13 amino acids. Losses at the gene ends were 4 bases for V and 7 bases for J; bases not matched to a gene: 4. The V gene's germline CDR1 is SGHRS and CDR2 YFSETQ. The CDR3 spells CASSGGQGNEQFF. DNA for the CDR3: TGCGCCAGCAGCGGCGGACAGGGAAATGAGCAGTTCTTC. The full variable domain, with the rest looked up from reference TRBV5-1 and TRBJ2-1, is KAGVTQTPRYLIKTRGQQVTLSCSPISGHRSVSWYQQTPGQGLQFLFEYFSETQRNKGNFPGRFSGRQFSNSRSEMNVSTLELGDSALYLCASSGGQGNEQFFGPGTRLTVL.

This rearrangement joins TRBV25-1 to TRBJ1-4, with 8 bases lining up with TRBD1. The CDR3 extends over 16 amino acids. V lost 4 bases to trimming and J lost 7 bases; unmatched junction nucleotides: 11. Germline CDR1 reads MGHDK; CDR2 reads SYGVNS. CDR3: CASSGGPGQGGEKLFF. For the CDR3, the DNA is TGTGCCAGCAGTGGAGGACCCGGACAGGGAGGTGAAAAACTGTTTTTT.

The chain has TRBV30 and TRBJ2-3; 10 positions match TRBD2. This CDR3 region has 15 residues. Germline CDR1 reads GTSNPN; CDR2 reads SVGIG (reference sequence). V shed 2 bases and J 5 bases; nucleotides not matched to a gene: 7. In DNA, the CDR3 is TGTGCCTGGAGTTGGCTAGCGGGAGAAGGAGATACGCAGTATTTT. Translated: CAWSWLAGEGDTQYF.

V usage is TRBV5-4 and J usage is TRBJ1-2, with 10 bases aligning to TRBD1. V trimming: 4 bases; J trimming: 4 bases; junction bases outside the gene matches: 7. The germline CDR1 and CDR2 sequences are SGHNT and YYREEE (reference sequence). The CDR3 is made up of 15 amino acids. CDR3 sequence reads: CASSMRTGGAYGYTF. Written as DNA, the CDR3 is TGTGCCAGCAGCATGAGGACAGGGGGAGCCTATGGCTACACCTTC.

This clone appeared once. The J gene is TRBJ2-3, the V gene TRBV9; 7 nucleotides line up with TRBD2. The V gene's germline CDR1 is SGDLS and CDR2 YYNGEE. The CDR3 is 14 amino acids. V was clipped by 4 bases and J by 1 base; unmatched bases: 3. This CDR3 reads CASSFTSGTDTQYF. The DNA of the CDR3 is TGTGCCAGCAGCTTCACTAGCGGCACAGATACGCAGTATTTT.

This chain connects TRBV3-1 (or the pseudogene TRBV3-2) to TRBJ2-7, with D maybe TRBD1 (5 bases). This CDR3 contains 15 residues. V was trimmed by 2 bases and J by 5 bases, leaving 16 bases between them. CDR1 is LGHDT and CDR2 is YNNKEL in the germline V gene (reference sequence). CDR3 nucleotides: TGTGCCAGCAGCCAATCTTCTCCGGACACGGACGAGCAGTACTTC. This codes for CASSQSSPDTDEQYF.

The genes are TRBV2 and TRBJ1-4; 9 bases map to TRBD1. V was clipped by 5 bases and J by 0 bases; unmatched bases: 10. Germline V gene sequence: CDR1 SNHLY, CDR2 FYNNEI. This CDR3 region has 18 residues. The CDR3 DNA reads TGTGCCAGCAGTAAGGACAGGGGAGTAGGTGCAACTAATGAAAAACTGTTTTTT. Encoded protein: CASSKDRGVGATNEKLFF.

This clone was picked up a small number of times. The rearrangement links TRBV6-5 to TRBJ1-1, with a weak D call TRBD1 (6 bases). The CDR3 is 15 residues long. Trimming shortened V by 5 bases and J by 1 base, and 14 bases separated the two germline ends. CDR1 and CDR2 (germline): MNHEY, SVGAGI. The DNA for the CDR3 is TGTGCCAGCAGTAAACGTACGGGACAGAACACTGAAGCTTTCTTT. Translation gives CASSKRTGQNTEAFF.

In regard to this clone: At one of its ends the junction is not consistent with the germline gene, which may arise from a read error. The chain combines TRBV3-1 (or the pseudogene TRBV3-2) with TRBJ2-7, with 11 bases lining up with TRBD1. From germline, CDR1 is LGHDT and CDR2 YNNKEL (reference sequence). There are 12 residues in the CDR3. CDR3 sequence: CASRGTGGTTDF. The DNA of the CDR3 is TGTGCCAGCAGGGGGACAGGGGGGACAACCGACTTC.

The rearrangement joins TRBV18 to TRBJ1-4; TRBD1 might be the D (6 bases). CDR3 size: 16 residues. Germline CDR1 is KGHSH and CDR2 is LQKENI. Trimming removed 6 bases from V and 0 bases from J, with 14 bases in between. The CDR3, as DNA: TGTGCCAGCTCGAAAGGACAGACCGCAACTAATGAAAAACTGTTTTTT. It translates to CASSKGQTATNEKLFF. The full variable domain, rest sourced from reference TRBV18 and TRBJ1-4, is NAGVMQNPRHLVRRRGQEARLRCSPMKGHSHVYWYRQLPEEGLKFMVYLQKENIIDESGMPKERFSAEFPKEGPSILRIQQVVRGDSAAYFCASSKGQTATNEKLFFGSGTQLSVL.

The gene calls are TRBV6-1 and TRBJ1-1, with TRBD1 matching 10 bases. V was clipped by 2 bases and J by 4 bases; unmatched bases: 13. The CDR3 covers 18 residues. Looked up from germline, CDR1 is MNHNS and CDR2 is SASEGT. The CDR3 DNA reads TGTGCCAGCAGTGAACCTTACCGGGACAGGGGATCTCGCACTGAAGCTTTCTTT. It encodes CASSEPYRDRGSRTEAFF.

The V call is TRBV5-1, the J call TRBJ2-1, with 8 bases matching TRBD2. The CDR3 sequence is 15 residues long. Germline trimming cut 3 bases from V and 8 bases from J; bases unmatched to any gene: 10. Germline V gene data show CDR1 as SGHRS and CDR2 as YFSETQ. Here the CDR3 reads CASSWKAGAGYEQFF. The CDR3 DNA reads as TGCGCCAGCAGCTGGAAAGCGGGAGCAGGCTATGAGCAGTTCTTC.

The rearrangement joins TRBV7-8 to TRBJ2-3; a possible D gene is TRBD2 (6 bases). Germline V lookup: CDR1 SGHVS, CDR2 FQNEAQ. The germline V and J ends were trimmed by 2 bases and 0 bases, with 12 bases remaining between them. CDR3 length: 16 residues. The CDR3 is CASSLMGGSSTDTQYF. The DNA for the CDR3 is TGTGCCAGCAGCTTAATGGGAGGATCTAGCACAGATACGCAGTATTTT.

This rearrangement joins TRBV9 to TRBJ1-6; possibly TRBD1 for D (6 bases). The CDR3 runs to 17 residues. V shed 2 bases and J shed 2 bases, with 14 bases lying between them. The germline V gene has CDR1 SGDLS and CDR2 YYNGEE. The CDR3, as DNA: TGTGCCAGCAGCGTTGGAGGGGGGGGACCCTATAATTCACCCCTCCACTTT. Translating it yields CASSVGGGGPYNSPLHF.

The chain links TRBV5-1 to TRBJ1-2; 8 bases are a match to TRBD1. In germline, CDR1 is SGHRS, CDR2 YFSETQ. Germline trimming cut 4 bases from V and 12 bases from J; bases unmatched to any gene: 14. The CDR3 is made up of 14 amino acids. CDR3 region: CASSLGQGAMANTF. CDR3 DNA: TGCGCCAGCAGCCTGGGCCAGGGGGCTATGGCTAACACCTTC.

J is TRBJ2-6 and V is TRBV19, with D uncertain. Trimming cost V 3 bases and J 0 bases, with 9 bases left between them. This CDR3 has 16 amino acids. Germline loops: CDR1 LNHDA, CDR2 SQIVND (reference sequence). The CDR3 DNA is TGTGCCAGTAGTATCCGACAAATCTCTGGGGCCAACGTCCTGACTTTC. This translates into CASSIRQISGANVLTF. The entire variable domain, with the rest obtained from reference TRBV19 and TRBJ2-6, is as follows: DGGITQSPKYLFRKEGQNVTLSCEQNLNHDAMYWYRQDPGQGLRLIYYSQIVNDFQKGDIAEGYSVSREKKESFPLTVTSAQKNPTAFYLCASSIRQISGANVLTFGAGSRLTVL.